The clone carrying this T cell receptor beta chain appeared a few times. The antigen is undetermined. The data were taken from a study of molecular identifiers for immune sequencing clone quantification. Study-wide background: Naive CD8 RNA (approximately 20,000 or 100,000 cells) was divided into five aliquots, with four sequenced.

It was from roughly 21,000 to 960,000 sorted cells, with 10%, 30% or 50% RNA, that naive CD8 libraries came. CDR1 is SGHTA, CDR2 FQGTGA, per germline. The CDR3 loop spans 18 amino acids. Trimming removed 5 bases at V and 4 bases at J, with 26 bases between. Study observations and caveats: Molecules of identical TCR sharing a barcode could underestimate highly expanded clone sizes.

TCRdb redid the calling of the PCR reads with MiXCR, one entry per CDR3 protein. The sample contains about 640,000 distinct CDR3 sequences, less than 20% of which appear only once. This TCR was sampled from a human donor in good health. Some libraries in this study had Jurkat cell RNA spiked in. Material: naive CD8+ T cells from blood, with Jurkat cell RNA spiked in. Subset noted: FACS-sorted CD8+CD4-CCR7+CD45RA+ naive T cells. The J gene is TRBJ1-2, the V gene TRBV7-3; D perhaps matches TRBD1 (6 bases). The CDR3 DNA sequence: TGTGCCAGCAGCCCCGAACCAAATGCCGGAGGGGGGCTCTATGGCTACACCTTC. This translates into CASSPEPNAGGGLYGYTF. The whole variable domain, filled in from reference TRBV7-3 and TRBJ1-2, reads GAGVSQTPSNKVTEKGKYVELRCDPISGHTALYWYRQSLGQGPEFLIYFQGTGAADDSGLPNDRFFAVRPEGSVSTLKIQRTERGDSAVYLCASSPEPNAGGGLYGYTFGSGTRLTVV.